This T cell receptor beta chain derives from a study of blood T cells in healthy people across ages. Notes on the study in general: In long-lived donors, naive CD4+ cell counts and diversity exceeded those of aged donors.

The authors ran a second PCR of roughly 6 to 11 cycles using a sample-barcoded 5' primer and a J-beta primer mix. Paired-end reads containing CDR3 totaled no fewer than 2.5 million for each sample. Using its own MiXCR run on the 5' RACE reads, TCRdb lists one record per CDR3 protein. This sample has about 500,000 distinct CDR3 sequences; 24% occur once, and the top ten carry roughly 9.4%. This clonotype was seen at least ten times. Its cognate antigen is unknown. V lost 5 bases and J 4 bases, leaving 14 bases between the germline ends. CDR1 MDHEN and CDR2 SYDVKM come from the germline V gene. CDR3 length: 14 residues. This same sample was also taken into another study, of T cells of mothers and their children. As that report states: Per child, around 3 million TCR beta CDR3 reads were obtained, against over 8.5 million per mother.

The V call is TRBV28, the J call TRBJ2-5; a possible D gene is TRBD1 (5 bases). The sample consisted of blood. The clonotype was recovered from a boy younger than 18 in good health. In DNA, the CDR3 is TGTGCCAGCAGTCCAGGGTCCCGTCCAGAGACCCAGTACTTC. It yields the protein CASSPGSRPETQYF.